These 16 T cell receptor beta chains came from one sample sequenced in a study of blood T cells in healthy people across ages. A second PCR, run for roughly 7 to 11 cycles, used a sample-barcoded 5' primer plus a J-beta primer mix. TCRdb re-called the 5' RACE reads with MiXCR, one entry per CDR3 protein. Here the sample spans fewer than 800,000 distinct CDR3 sequences, approximately 29% being singletons. The sequenced material came from blood. The receptor set was obtained from a woman older than 75 in good health.

The sample holds many counts of this clonotype. The chain carries TRBV15 and TRBJ1-1; a possible D gene is TRBD1 (5 bases). The CDR3 has 15 residues. The V gene lost 3 bases and the J gene lost 4 bases, with 15 bases spanning the gap. CDR1 is LNHNV and CDR2 is YYDKDF in the germline V gene (reference sequence). The CDR3 sequence is CATSSEGNTATEAFF. CDR3 DNA sequence: TGTGCCACCAGCAGCGAGGGGAATACCGCCACTGAAGCTTTCTTT.

In its sample, this clonotype was seen many times. The V and J genes are TRBV20-1 and TRBJ2-1, with TRBD1 matching over 7 bases. Trimming took 6 bases from V and 7 from J; bases not matched to a gene: 9. Germline CDR1 and CDR2: DFQATT and SNEGSKA (reference sequence). There are 13 residues in the CDR3. CDR3 protein: CSARDSNRNEQFF. The CDR3 DNA follows: TGCAGTGCCCGGGACAGTAACCGGAATGAGCAGTTCTTC.

This clonotype was counted many times. This chain uses TRBV9 with TRBJ1-4; no firm D call. Trimming took off 0 bases at V and 8 bases at J, with 8 bases between the two ends. The CDR3 contains 13 residues. The V gene's germline CDR1 is SGDLS and CDR2 YYNGEE. The CDR3 DNA reads TGTGCCAGCAGCGTAGACTTACGGGAAAAACTGTTTTTT. Amino acids: CASSVDLREKLFF.

This clonotype was seen a handful of times. The rearrangement uses TRBV20-1 and TRBJ2-7; 8 bases fit TRBD1. CDR3 length: 16 amino acids. Germline CDR1 reads DFQATT; CDR2 reads SNEGSKA (reference sequence). The V segment lost 4 bases and the J segment 7 bases; nucleotides outside the gene matches: 18. The CDR3 spells CSAIPTNRGAFNEQYF. The DNA of the CDR3 is TGCAGTGCTATTCCAACCAACAGGGGGGCGTTTAATGAGCAGTACTTC.

This clonotype was detected a few times. The chain has TRBV10-2 and TRBJ1-5; the D gene is possibly TRBD1 (6 bases). V was clipped by 0 bases and J by 2 bases, with 8 bases between them. The CDR3 covers 15 residues. CDR1 WSHSY and CDR2 SAAADI come from the germline V gene. This CDR3 reads CASSESRGGNQPQHF. As DNA, the CDR3 is TGCGCCAGCAGTGAGTCGAGGGGGGGCAATCAGCCCCAGCATTTT.

The genes are TRBV5-6 and TRBJ1-5; 8 nucleotides line up with TRBD1. Germline CDR1 SGHDT, CDR2 YYEEEE. Losses at the gene ends were 2 bases for V and 5 bases for J; bases not matched to a gene: 6. The CDR3 covers 15 residues. The CDR3 DNA reads TGTGCCAGCAGCTTCGGACAGGGCCTCGATCAGCCCCAGCATTTT. Amino acid sequence: CASSFGQGLDQPQHF.

This clonotype has a count of ten or more. The DNA for the CDR3 is TGTGCCAGCAGCCCAGGGGGGGCAGATACGCAGTATTTT. It is translated as CASSPGGADTQYF. This sequence joins TRBV6-5 and TRBJ2-3; D may correspond to TRBD1 or TRBD2 (7 bases each). The CDR3 spans 13 residues. Germline V CDR1 and CDR2: MNHEY, SVGAGI. V was pared by 6 bases and J by 4 bases, with 11 bases between.

The genes are TRBV9 and TRBJ2-3, with D possibly TRBD1 on 6 matching bases. V lost 0 bases to trimming and J lost 0 bases, with 11 bases between them. This CDR3 spans 16 amino acids. Germline V CDR1 and CDR2: SGDLS, YYNGEE. The CDR3 is CASSVVGQTSTDTQYF. CDR3 in DNA: TGTGCCAGCAGCGTAGTGGGACAAACTAGCACAGATACGCAGTATTTT. The full variable domain, with the rest looked up from reference TRBV9 and TRBJ2-3, is DSGVTQTPKHLITATGQRVTLRCSPRSGDLSVYWYQQSLDQGLQFLIQYYNGEERAKGNILERFSAQQFPDLHSELNLSSLELGDSALYFCASSVVGQTSTDTQYFGPGTRLTVL.

This clonotype was counted between two and nine times. This chain connects TRBV6-2 or TRBV6-3 to TRBJ1-5, with a tentative D call TRBD1 (6 bases). The germline gives CDR1 MNHEY, CDR2 SVGEGT. The CDR3 has 15 amino acids. V lost 6 bases, J lost 4 bases, and 16 bases lay in between. The CDR3 is CASRITGQPNQPQHF. For the CDR3, the DNA is TGTGCCAGCAGAATTACAGGACAGCCTAATCAGCCCCAGCATTTT.

This clonotype was counted many times. CDR3: CASSPPGGKSPLHF. CDR3 nucleotide sequence: TGTGCCAGCAGTCCCCCGGGCGGGAAATCACCCCTCCACTTT. The V gene is TRBV27, the J gene TRBJ1-6; D gene ambiguous. Germline values: CDR1 MNHEY, CDR2 SMNVEV (reference sequence). The CDR3 totals 14 residues. The germline V and J ends were trimmed by 5 bases and 10 bases, with 15 bases remaining between them.

Concerning this clonotype itself: This may be a read error, as it is one base from a much larger clone. CDR3 sequence reads: CSSARGGNKQFF. The CDR3 DNA follows: TGCAGTAGTGCCCGGGGAGGAAATAAGCAGTTCTTC. The V and J genes are TRBV20-1 and TRBJ2-1; D might be TRBD2 (6 bases). Germline-derived CDR1 and CDR2 are DFQATT and SNEGSKA (reference sequence). This CDR3 has 12 residues. The V and J ends lost 8 bases and 11 bases respectively, with 19 bases between them.

This clonotype has just a few counts. The chain uses TRBV6-5 and TRBJ1-6; perhaps TRBD1 as D (5 bases). Germline V lookup: CDR1 MNHEY, CDR2 SVGAGI. Trimming left V 7 bases short and J 7 bases short, with 20 bases between. This CDR3 is built from 16 residues. CDR3 loop: CASTPRATAFNSPLHF. In nucleotides, the CDR3 is TGTGCCAGCACTCCCAGGGCCACGGCCTTCAATTCACCCCTCCACTTT.

This clonotype was detected many times. A read error may explain this, as a much larger clone is one base away. V usage is TRBV16 and J usage is TRBJ2-5; 7 nucleotides match TRBD1. CDR1 KGHSY and CDR2 FQNENV come from the germline V gene. The CDR3 consists of 13 residues. V shed 5 bases and J 11 bases; nucleotides not matched to a gene: 11. CDR3: CASSVGQNNEQYF. The CDR3 coding sequence is TGTGCCAGCAGCGTGGGACAGAACAATGAGCAGTACTTC.

This clonotype came up many times. The gene calls are TRBV6-2 or TRBV6-3 and TRBJ2-1; 7 nucleotides line up with TRBD1. Looked up from germline, CDR1 is MNHEY and CDR2 is SVGEGT. The CDR3 has 15 amino acids. V was pared by 2 bases and J by 5 bases, with 6 bases of the junction left unmatched. This CDR3 is CASSYPGGENNEQFF. As DNA, the CDR3 is TGTGCCAGCAGTTACCCAGGGGGAGAAAACAATGAGCAGTTCTTC.

The chain couples TRBV18 to TRBJ2-1, with TRBD1 as a possible D gene (6 bases). This CDR3 has 15 residues. Trimming removed 5 bases from V and 6 bases from J, with 17 bases in between. Germline CDR1 is KGHSH and CDR2 is LQKENI. In DNA, the CDR3 is TGTGCCAGCTCATTGAGGCAGGGGAAGGCCAATGAGCAGTTCTTC. This sequence encodes CASSLRQGKANEQFF.

This chain connects TRBV7-2 to TRBJ2-7; D possibly corresponds to TRBD2 (5 bases). V shed 1 base and J shed 9 bases, with 7 bases lying between them. CDR3 length equals 11 residues. Germline V gene sequence: CDR1 SGHTA, CDR2 FQGNSA. The CDR3: CASSLGGLQYF. The CDR3 DNA follows: TGTGCCAGCAGCTTAGGAGGGTTGCAGTACTTC.